The sequence of this T cell receptor beta chain was determined in a study of T cell responses to AZD1222 COVID-19 vaccine. Sequenced by immunoSEQ multiplex PCR; TCRdb stores in-frame clones only, minus some. The sample holds under 85,000 clones, 87% seen once. The sequencing used peripheral blood, collected on day 0 of AZD1222 vaccination. The receptor was isolated from an adult in good health.

The chain's CDR3 is CASSQAFGQRVATNEKLFF. Here the CDR3 DNA reads TGCGCCAGCAGCCAAGCGTTTGGCCAGCGAGTTGCAACTAATGAAAAACTGTTTTTT. The chain carries TRBV4-1 and TRBJ1-4; D call uncertain. With 1 base removed from V and 0 bases from J, the gap between germline ends came to 18 bases. CDR1 is MGHRA, CDR2 YSYEKL, per germline. The CDR3 contains 19 residues.